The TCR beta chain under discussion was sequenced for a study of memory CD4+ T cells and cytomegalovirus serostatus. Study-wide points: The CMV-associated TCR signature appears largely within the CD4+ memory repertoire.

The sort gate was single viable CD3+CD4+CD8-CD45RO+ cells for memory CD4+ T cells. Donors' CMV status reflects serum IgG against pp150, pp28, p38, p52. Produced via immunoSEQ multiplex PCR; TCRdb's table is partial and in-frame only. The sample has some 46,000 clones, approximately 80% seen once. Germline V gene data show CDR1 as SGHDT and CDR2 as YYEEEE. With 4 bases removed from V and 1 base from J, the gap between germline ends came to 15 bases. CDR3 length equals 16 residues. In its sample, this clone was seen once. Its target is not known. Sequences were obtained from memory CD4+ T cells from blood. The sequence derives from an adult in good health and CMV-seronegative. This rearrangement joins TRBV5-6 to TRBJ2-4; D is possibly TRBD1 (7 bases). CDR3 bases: TGTGCCAGCAGCCCTCCAGGGGGGCGCGCCAAAAACATTCAGTACTTC. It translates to CASSPPGGRAKNIQYF.